One T cell receptor beta chain is described in this entry. Antigen unknown. Samples came from healthy bone marrow donors. V was shortened by 2 bases and J by 0 bases, with 13 bases between the two germline ends. The V gene's germline CDR1 is MNHEY and CDR2 SMNVEV (reference sequence). The CDR3 length is 16 residues. The data belong to a study of cytomegalovirus exposure and HLA in healthy donors. Study-level findings and limits: Accurate prediction of HLA-A and HLA-B alleles (for most subjects) was reportedly achieved from TCR beta sequences. At a 0.05 false discovery rate, a later analysis found some 18,000 TCR beta sequences to be associated with HLA alleles.

PCR amplification relied on 60 Vbeta primers (plus 13 Jbeta primers). Clones were sequenced by immunoSEQ multiplex PCR, and TCRdb holds only the in-frame ones, with some missing. This repertoire shows about 140,000 clones, about 61% found once; its top ten account for less than 2%. Sequenced material: PBMCs. This sequence joins TRBV27 and TRBJ1-1; possible D gene TRBD1, 6 bases. The receptor was isolated from a male donor in good health and CMV-seronegative. The CDR3 DNA reads as TGTGCCAGCAGTTTAGGGTCAGGGGTTATGAACACTGAAGCTTTCTTT. This codes for CASSLGSGVMNTEAFF.